This entry concerns a single T cell receptor beta chain. Blood specimens came from baseline, cycle 4 day 1, and cycle 7 day 1. V lost 1 base and J lost 2; bases outside the gene matches: 6. Germline loops: CDR1 MNHEY, CDR2 SMNVEV (reference sequence). There are 16 residues in the CDR3. The record originates from a study of OX40 agonist ivuxolimab in advanced cancers. Study summary: With ivuxolimab, an agonistic anti-OX40 (CD134) antibody, patients were treated. Dose-escalation patients had hepatocellular carcinoma, melanoma, renal cell or head and neck cancer. Under the entry rules, prior anti-PD-1, anti-PD-L1 or anti-CTLA-4 therapy was allowed, and about 40% had some.

TCRdb keeps only in-frame clones here, not all; method: immunoSEQ multiplex PCR. The sample includes approximately 94,000 clones, roughly nine tenths of them seen just once. This clonotype was obtained from an adult with an advanced solid tumor such as melanoma, head and neck, liver or kidney cancer. The material sequenced was CD4+ or CD8+ T cells sorted from blood, taken in a trial of the OX40 agonist ivuxolimab. This chain connects TRBV27 to TRBJ2-3; 7 bases are a match to TRBD2. The CDR3 sequence is CASSLLGGDFTDTQYF. The CDR3 coding sequence is TGTGCCAGCAGTTTATTGGGGGGGGACTTCACAGATACGCAGTATTTT.